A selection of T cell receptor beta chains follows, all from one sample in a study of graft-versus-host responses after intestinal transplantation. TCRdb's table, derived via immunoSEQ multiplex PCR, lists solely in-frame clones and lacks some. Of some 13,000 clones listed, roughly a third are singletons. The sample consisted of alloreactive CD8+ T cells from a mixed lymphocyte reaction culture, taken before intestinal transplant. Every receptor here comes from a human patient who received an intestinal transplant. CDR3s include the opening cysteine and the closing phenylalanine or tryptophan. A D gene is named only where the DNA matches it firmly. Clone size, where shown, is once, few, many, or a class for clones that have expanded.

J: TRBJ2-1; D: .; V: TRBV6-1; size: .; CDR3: CASSEAGLSYNEQFF; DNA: TGTGCCAGCAGTGAAGCGGGGCTATCCTACAATGAGCAGTTCTTC
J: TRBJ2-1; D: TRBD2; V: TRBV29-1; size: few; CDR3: CSVEGSGDSSYNEQFF; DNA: TGCAGCGTTGAGGGGAGCGGGGATAGCTCCTACAATGAGCAGTTCTTC
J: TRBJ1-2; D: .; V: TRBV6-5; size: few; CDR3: CASAVAGSNYGYTF; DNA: TGTGCCTCAGCAGTCGCCGGCAGTAACTATGGCTACACCTTC
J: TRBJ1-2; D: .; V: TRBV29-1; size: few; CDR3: CSVPEVEGRKGGYGYTF; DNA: TGCAGCGTTCCCGAGGTCGAGGGGAGGAAAGGGGGCTATGGCTACACCTTC
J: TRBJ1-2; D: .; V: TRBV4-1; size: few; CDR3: CASSDPQEGGYTF; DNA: TGCGCCAGCAGCGACCCCCAGGAGGGTGGCTACACCTTC
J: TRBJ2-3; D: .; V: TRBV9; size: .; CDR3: CASSSGLIDTQYF; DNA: TGTGCCAGCAGCTCCGGACTCATAGATACGCAGTATTTT
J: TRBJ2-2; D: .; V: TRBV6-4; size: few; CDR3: CASRPTANTGELFF; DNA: TGTGCCAGCAGACCTACAGCGAACACCGGGGAGCTGTTTTTT
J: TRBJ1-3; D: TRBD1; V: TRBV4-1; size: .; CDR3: CASSQQGTGFSSGNTIYF; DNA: TGCGCCAGCAGCCAACAGGGGACAGGGTTTAGCTCTGGAAACACCATATATTTT
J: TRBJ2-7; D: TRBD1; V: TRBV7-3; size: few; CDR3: CASSLGFGTAYEQYF; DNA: TGTGCCAGCAGCTTAGGCTTCGGGACAGCATACGAGCAGTACTTC
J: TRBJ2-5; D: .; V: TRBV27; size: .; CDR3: CASSKYGETQYF; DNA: TGTGCCAGCAGTAAATATGGAGAGACCCAGTACTTC
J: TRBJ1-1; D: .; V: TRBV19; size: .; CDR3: CASSIFGNTEAFF; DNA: TGTGCCAGTAGTATTTTCGGGAACACTGAAGCTTTCTTT
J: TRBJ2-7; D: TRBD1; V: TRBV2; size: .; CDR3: CASVGQGRYEQYF; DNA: TGTGCCAGCGTGGGACAGGGTCGCTACGAGCAGTACTTC
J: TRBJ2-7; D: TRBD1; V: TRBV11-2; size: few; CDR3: CASSLEGQAVYEQYF; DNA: TGTGCCAGCAGCTTAGAGGGACAGGCGGTCTACGAGCAGTACTTC
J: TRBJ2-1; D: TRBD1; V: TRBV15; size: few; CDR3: CATSRLQGARVNEQFF; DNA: TGTGCCACCAGCAGACTACAGGGGGCGAGGGTCAATGAGCAGTTCTTC
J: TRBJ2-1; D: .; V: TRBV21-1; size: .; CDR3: CASSTKLAGTHNEQFF; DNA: TGTGCCAGCAGCACGAAACTAGCGGGTACACACAATGAGCAGTTCTTC
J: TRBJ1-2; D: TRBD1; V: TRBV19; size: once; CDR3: CASMARDREVYGYTF; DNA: TGTGCCAGTATGGCCCGGGACAGGGAAGTCTATGGCTACACCTTC
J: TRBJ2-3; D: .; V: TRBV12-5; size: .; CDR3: CASGSWTSTDTQYF; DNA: TGTGCTAGTGGTTCCTGGACTAGCACAGATACGCAGTATTTT
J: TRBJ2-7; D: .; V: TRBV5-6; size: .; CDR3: CASSSPFTLGSSYEQYF; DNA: TGTGCCAGCAGCTCGCCCTTTACCTTAGGGTCCTCCTACGAGCAGTACTTC
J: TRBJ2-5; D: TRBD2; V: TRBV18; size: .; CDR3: CASSPSGGVQETQYF; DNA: TGTGCCAGCTCACCTTCCGGGGGGGTACAAGAGACCCAGTACTTC
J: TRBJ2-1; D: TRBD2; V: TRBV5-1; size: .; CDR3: CASGLAGSMYEQFF; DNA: TGCGCCAGCGGCCTAGCGGGGTCTATGTATGAGCAGTTCTTC
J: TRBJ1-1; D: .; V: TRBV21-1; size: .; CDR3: CASSKEPSRHILNTEAFF; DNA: TGTGCCAGCAGCAAAGAGCCCTCTCGACACATCTTGAACACTGAAGCTTTCTTT
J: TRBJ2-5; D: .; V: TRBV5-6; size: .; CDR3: CASSLSVGAETQYF; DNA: TGTGCCAGCAGCTTGTCCGTGGGGGCAGAGACCCAGTACTTC
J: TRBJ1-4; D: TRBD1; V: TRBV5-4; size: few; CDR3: CASRITGGRRYDYNEKLFF; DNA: TGTGCCAGCAGGATCACAGGGGGGCGTCGGTATGACTATAATGAAAAACTGTTTTTT
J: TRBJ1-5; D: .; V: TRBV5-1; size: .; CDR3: CASSFEGGQPQHF; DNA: TGCGCCAGCAGCTTCGAGGGTGGTCAGCCCCAGCATTTT